What follows are 22 T cell receptor beta chains derived from one specimen sequenced in a study of CD8+ T cells in alopecia areata. RNA extraction and reverse transcription yielded cDNA as sequencing template. Data came from immunoSEQ multiplex PCR; TCRdb stores just in-frame clones and leaves some out. The repertoire includes some 7,500 clones, around 55% of them detected once, and approximately 13% sits in the top ten. Researchers gathered lesional scalp punch biopsies and peripheral blood from patients with alopecia areata. Sequences were derived from skin, sampled at week 0. Receptors were obtained from a human donor with alopecia areata.

The chain couples TRBV2 to TRBJ1-4; D uncertain. Germline loops: CDR1 SNHLY, CDR2 FYNNEI. V was pared by 2 bases and J by 2 bases, with 12 bases between. The CDR3 covers 16 residues. DNA of the CDR3: TGTGCCAGCAGTGAATACGGAGGGTACACTAATGAAAAACTGTTTTTT. Its protein product is CASSEYGGYTNEKLFF.

The V gene is TRBV6-5, the J gene TRBJ1-2; unclear D gene. The V gene lost 4 bases and the J gene lost 9 bases, with 9 bases spanning the gap. The CDR3 consists of 11 residues. From germline, CDR1 is MNHEY and CDR2 SVGAGI. Here the CDR3 DNA reads TGTGCCAGCAGTTTTGGGCTGAGCTACACCTTC. Translation gives CASSFGLSYTF.

This clone is a singleton in its sample. The CDR3, as DNA: TGTGCCAGCAGTCCCCAACCAATGGGTGGTGAGCAGTTCTTC. It specifies CASSPQPMGGEQFF. The rearrangement uses TRBV27 and TRBJ2-1; D unclear. CDR1 is MNHEY and CDR2 is SMNVEV in the germline V gene (reference sequence). V was shortened by 5 bases and J by 9 bases, with 17 bases between the two germline ends. CDR3 length: 14 amino acids.

This clone was recorded a few times. The V and J genes are TRBV27 and TRBJ2-2; the D is unclear. The CDR3 loop spans 14 amino acids. Germline loops: CDR1 MNHEY, CDR2 SMNVEV (reference sequence). Trimming pared 7 bases from V and 1 base from J, leaving 10 bases between. CDR3 bases: TGTGCCAGCACCGATGGCCTGAACACCGGGGAGCTGTTTTTT. Encoded protein: CASTDGLNTGELFF.

The rearrangement uses TRBV9 and TRBJ2-7; D unresolved. From germline, CDR1 is SGDLS and CDR2 YYNGEE. The CDR3 is 14 amino acids. V lost 4 bases to trimming and J lost 0 bases, with 11 bases between them. Here the CDR3 reads CASSRAATSYEQYF. CDR3 sequence (DNA): TGTGCCAGCAGCAGGGCGGCGACCTCCTACGAGCAGTACTTC.

The genes are TRBV6-5 and TRBJ2-3; the D gene is possibly TRBD2 (6 bases). Germline CDR1 and CDR2: MNHEY and SVGAGI. The V and J ends lost 7 bases and 3 bases respectively, with 14 bases between them. The length of the CDR3 is 14 residues. The CDR3 protein is CASNLRGRTDTQYF. The CDR3 region has the DNA TGTGCCAGCAACCTTCGGGGGAGAACAGATACGCAGTATTTT.

This clone was seen a handful of times. The chain couples TRBV7-2 to TRBJ2-2; 11 positions match TRBD2. The CDR3 is 16 amino acids. Germline values: CDR1 SGHTA, CDR2 FQGNSA. V lost 2 bases to trimming and J lost 6 bases; unmatched junction nucleotides: 5. CDR3 sequence: CASSLSRSGRAGELFF. The CDR3 DNA sequence: TGTGCCAGCAGCTTATCACGTAGCGGGAGGGCCGGGGAGCTGTTTTTT.

The chain employs TRBV5-6 and TRBJ1-2; D remains ambiguous. CDR1 and CDR2 (germline): SGHDT, YYEEEE. Trimming removed 4 bases at V and 7 bases at J, with 17 bases between. The CDR3 has 14 residues. As DNA, the CDR3 is TGTGCCAGCAGCGACCCGGCACCCTACGGTGGCTACACCTTC. Residues: CASSDPAPYGGYTF.

This clone was observed a few times. The chain combines TRBV6-8 with TRBJ2-5, with no clear D. CDR1 and CDR2 (germline): MNHGY, SAAAGT. This CDR3 spans 10 amino acids. The V end lost 6 bases, the J end lost 4 bases, and 3 bases lay between the germline ends. The CDR3 reads CASSTETQYF. As DNA, the CDR3 is TGTGCCAGCAGCACAGAGACCCAGTACTTC.

The chain links TRBV5-4 to TRBJ1-5, with D possibly TRBD1 on 5 matching bases. V shed 0 bases and J shed 9 bases, with 19 bases lying between them. The CDR3 runs 16 residues. From germline, CDR1 is SGHNT and CDR2 YYREEE (reference sequence). The CDR3 DNA reads as TGTGCCAGCAGCTTGGCCCGGGGCGCGGACCCGGGGCCCCAGCATTTT. It yields the protein CASSLARGADPGPQHF.

This clone was picked up a small number of times. The chain links TRBV7-2 to TRBJ2-1; the D is unclear. The CDR3 has 11 amino acids. Germline-derived CDR1 and CDR2 are SGHTA and FQGNSA. Trimming shortened V by 6 bases and J by 6 bases, and 6 bases separated the two germline ends. CDR3 nucleotide sequence: TGTGCCAGCAGTGCAACCAATGAGCAGTTCTTC. Translating gives CASSATNEQFF.

The chain links TRBV29-1 to TRBJ2-2; D may match TRBD1 or TRBD2 (5 bases each). This CDR3 is built from 15 residues. The V gene lost 4 bases and the J gene lost 4 bases, with 16 bases spanning the gap. Looked up from germline, CDR1 is SQVTM and CDR2 is ANQGSEA. CDR3 sequence: CSVGPGRGGTGELFF. CDR3 in DNA: TGCAGCGTTGGACCGGGCCGGGGCGGCACCGGGGAGCTGTTTTTT.

The rearrangement uses TRBV28 and TRBJ2-7; D gene unclear. Germline V lookup: CDR1 MDHEN, CDR2 SYDVKM. V was shortened by 6 bases and J by 3 bases, with 9 bases between the two germline ends. This CDR3 has 12 residues. The CDR3 nucleotides read TGTGCCAGCAGCGTTCCATACTACGAGCAGTACTTC. It yields the protein CASSVPYYEQYF.

The chain recombines TRBV19 with TRBJ1-4, with a tentative D call TRBD1 (6 bases). The CDR3 length is 13 residues. V was clipped by 6 bases and J by 1 base, with 6 bases between them. From germline, CDR1 is LNHDA and CDR2 SQIVND (reference sequence). CDR3 loop: CASSRGTNEKLFF. CDR3 DNA: TGTGCCAGTAGCAGGGGAACTAATGAAAAACTGTTTTTT.

This clone came up a few times. The chain carries TRBV6-1 and TRBJ1-4, with no clear D. Germline V lookup: CDR1 MNHNS, CDR2 SASEGT. The CDR3 has 13 amino acids. V lost 1 base to trimming and J lost 8 bases, with 8 bases between them. The CDR3 bases are TGTGCCAGCAGTGAAGGGGAATCCGAAAAACTGTTTTTT. It translates to CASSEGESEKLFF.

This chain connects TRBV19 to TRBJ2-2, with 7 bases aligning to TRBD2. CDR3 size: 16 residues. V gave up 7 bases and J gave up 5 bases; unmatched junction bases: 13. The germline V gene has CDR1 LNHDA and CDR2 SQIVND (reference sequence). CDR3 sequence (DNA): TGTGCCAGTACCCCGTGGGCTAGCGGAGGGACCGGGGAGCTGTTTTTT. Amino acids: CASTPWASGGTGELFF.

This clone was detected only a few times. The CDR3 DNA follows: TGTGCCAGCAGCAAATGTGGGGGAGACTTCTCCTACGAGCAGTACTTC. Translating it yields CASSKCGGDFSYEQYF. The chain is built from TRBV21-1 and TRBJ2-7. TRBV21-1 is classified as a pseudogene. The CDR3 contains 16 residues.

The chain couples TRBV27 to TRBJ1-5, with 7 bases aligning to TRBD1. There are 15 residues in the CDR3. The germline CDR1 and CDR2 sequences are MNHEY and SMNVEV (reference sequence). V lost 2 bases to trimming and J lost 1 base; unmatched junction nucleotides: 2. The CDR3: CASSLMGQSNQPQHF. In DNA form, the CDR3 reads TGTGCCAGCAGTTTAATGGGACAGAGCAATCAGCCCCAGCATTTT.

J is TRBJ2-6 and V is TRBV18; D gene uncertain. Trimming left V 2 bases short and J 2 bases short, with 4 bases between. Per the germline V gene, CDR1 is KGHSH and CDR2 is LQKENI. CDR3 size: 14 residues. The CDR3 protein is CASSPSAGANVLTF. CDR3 bases: TGTGCCAGCTCACCATCGGCTGGGGCCAACGTCCTGACTTTC.

This clone was seen a single time. The chain joins TRBV10-3 to TRBJ2-2; the match to TRBD1 covers 8 bases. Trimming cost V 2 bases and J 6 bases; bases outside gene matches: 5. This CDR3 has 15 amino acids. The germline V gene has CDR1 ENHRY and CDR2 SYGVKD. The DNA of the CDR3 is TGTGCCATCAGTGAGGGACAGGGAGAGGCCGGGGAGCTGTTTTTT. This sequence encodes CAISEGQGEAGELFF.

The V gene is TRBV7-9, the J gene TRBJ1-3; 10 positions agree with TRBD1. J lost 0 bases, V lost 1 base, and 3 bases had no gene match. The CDR3 is 17 amino acids. Germline assignment: CDR1 SEHNR and CDR2 FQNEAQ (reference sequence). CDR3 DNA sequence: TGTGCCAGCAGCTTAGGGGGACAGGGGATCTCTGGAAACACCATATATTTT. It encodes CASSLGGQGISGNTIYF.

CDR3 sequence: CASSFQGGRDQPQHF. DNA for the CDR3: TGTGCCAGCAGCTTTCAAGGTGGGAGGGATCAGCCCCAGCATTTT. The V gene is TRBV5-5, the J gene TRBJ1-5, with D hard to call. V was cut by 2 bases and J by 5 bases, with 14 bases left in between. Germline lookup yields CDR1 SGHKS and CDR2 YYEKEE (reference sequence). This CDR3 comprises 15 residues. The full variable domain, completed using reference TRBV5-5 and TRBJ1-5, is DAGVTQSPTHLIKTRGQQVTLRCSPISGHKSVSWYQQVLGQGPQFIFQYYEKEERGRGNFPDRFSARQFPNYSSELNVNALLLGDSALYLCASSFQGGRDQPQHFGDGTRLSIL.